The sequence of this T cell receptor beta chain was determined in a study of T cell responses to AZD1222 COVID-19 vaccine. Investigators merged groups given second doses at roughly 4 or roughly 12 weeks. Overall study findings and caveats: Among vaccine-associated CD4 TCRs, coverage spanned spike, with dominance at 160-218 and 743-854. When two AZD1222 doses had been given, Spike-specific TCR breadth and depth rose.

Worth noting for this clone: Its antigen is not known.

Germline lookup yields CDR1 SGHRS and CDR2 YFSETQ. Losses at the gene ends were 3 bases for V and 3 bases for J; bases not matched to a gene: 3. CDR3 length equals 14 residues. The data were produced by immunoSEQ multiplex PCR, yet TCRdb's version contains in-frame clones alone and is incomplete. The sample contains approximately 190,000 clones, approximately 93% of which appear only once. This chain links TRBV5-1 with TRBJ2-7; 10 bases match TRBD2. The sequenced sample was peripheral blood, obtained 28 days after the second AZD1222 dose. The TCR comes from an adult who received the AZD1222 COVID-19 vaccine. CDR3 loop: CASSYSGGSYEQYF. DNA of the CDR3: TGCGCCAGCAGCTATAGCGGGGGGAGCTACGAGCAGTACTTC.